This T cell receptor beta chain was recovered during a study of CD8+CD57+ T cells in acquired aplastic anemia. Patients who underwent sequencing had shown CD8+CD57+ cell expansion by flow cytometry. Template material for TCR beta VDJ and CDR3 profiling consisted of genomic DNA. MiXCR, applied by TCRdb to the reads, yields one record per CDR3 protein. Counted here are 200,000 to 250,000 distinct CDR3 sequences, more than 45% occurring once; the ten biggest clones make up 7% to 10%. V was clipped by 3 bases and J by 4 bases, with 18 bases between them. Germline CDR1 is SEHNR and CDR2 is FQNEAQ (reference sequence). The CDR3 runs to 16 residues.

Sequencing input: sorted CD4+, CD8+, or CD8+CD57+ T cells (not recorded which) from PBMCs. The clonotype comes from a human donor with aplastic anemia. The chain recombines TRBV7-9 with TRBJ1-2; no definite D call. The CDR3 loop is CASSLTTDRFSYGYTF. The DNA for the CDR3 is TGTGCCAGCAGCTTGACGACGGACCGTTTTAGCTATGGCTACACCTTC.